A single sample gave rise to the 26 T cell receptor beta chains below, sequenced in a study of shared clonotypes between healthy human individuals. Clones were sequenced by immunoSEQ multiplex PCR, and TCRdb holds only the in-frame ones, with some missing. This table holds 2 million to 2.5 million clones, under 97% found once. Sequencing was performed on naive CD4+ T cells sorted from blood. Specified subset: CD45RA+ positively selected. The receptor set was obtained from a young man in good health.

Written as DNA, the CDR3 is TGTGCCAGCAGTCTCGCTTCCGCGGGGGGCGCCTACGAGCAGTACTTC. Protein sequence: CASSLASAGGAYEQYF. This sequence joins TRBV28 and TRBJ2-7, with 8 bases fitting TRBD2. This CDR3 is built from 16 residues. Germline lookup yields CDR1 MDHEN and CDR2 SYDVKM. J was trimmed by 2 bases and V by 5 bases; bases with no gene match: 11.

This chain uses TRBV21-1 with TRBJ2-2; the table calls TRBD1, which could not be checked here. TRBV21-1 is given as a pseudogene. This CDR3 spans 15 amino acids. CDR3 in amino acids: CASSKHRPNTGELFF. As DNA, the CDR3 is TGTGCCAGCAGCAAACACAGGCCGAACACCGGGGAGCTGTTTTTT.

This chain joins TRBV11-3 and TRBJ2-1; possible D gene TRBD2, 5 bases. V was cut by 5 bases and J by 10 bases, with 21 bases left in between. The CDR3 loop spans 15 amino acids. Germline CDR1 and CDR2: SGHNT and YENEEA. Here the CDR3 DNA reads TGTGCCAGCAGCCTTGAGGGTCGCTCACCAGGAGAGCAGTTCTTC. Translated, it gives CASSLEGRSPGEQFF.

The J gene is TRBJ1-3, the V gene TRBV6-5; 7 positions match TRBD1. This CDR3 comprises 15 residues. Germline V CDR1 and CDR2: MNHEY, SVGAGI. Unmatched junction bases numbered 8, after V lost 5 bases and J lost 4 bases. This chain's CDR3 is CASSRAGGRGNTIYF. CDR3 DNA: TGTGCCAGCAGTCGGGCAGGGGGGCGAGGAAACACCATATATTTT.

The rearrangement joins TRBV27 to TRBJ2-7, with D unclear. The CDR3 contains 14 residues. Germline assignment: CDR1 MNHEY and CDR2 SMNVEV (reference sequence). Trimming took off 2 bases at V and 2 bases at J, with 10 bases between the two ends. CDR3: CASSLGGPPYEQYF. CDR3 nucleotides: TGTGCCAGCAGTTTAGGTGGGCCTCCCTACGAGCAGTACTTC.

This rearrangement joins TRBV5-1 to TRBJ2-5; TRBD1 agrees at 9 bases. Germline-derived CDR1 and CDR2 are SGHRS and YFSETQ. J lost 4 bases, V lost 3 bases, and 7 bases had no gene match. The CDR3 is 15 residues long. In nucleotides, the CDR3 is TGCGCCAGCAGCTCGCCACGACAGGGGGGAGAGACCCAGTACTTC. Residues: CASSSPRQGGETQYF.

About this clone itself: Additional DNA sequences in this sample encode the identical CDR3. The rearrangement uses TRBV6-5 and TRBJ2-7; 10 bases agree with TRBD2. The V gene's germline CDR1 is MNHEY and CDR2 SVGAGI. V gave up 5 bases and J gave up 2 bases; unmatched junction bases: 3. The CDR3 extends over 14 amino acids. CDR3 sequence reads: CASSRLAGAYEQYF. The CDR3 coding sequence is TGTGCCAGCAGTAGGCTAGCGGGAGCCTACGAGCAGTACTTC.

This chain links TRBV6-6 with TRBJ2-4; the D is unclear. Per germline, CDR1 MNHNY and CDR2 SVGAGI (reference sequence). V shed 6 bases and J shed 0 bases, with 9 bases lying between them. The length of the CDR3 is 14 residues. The CDR3 region is CASRETLAKNIQYF. CDR3 DNA: TGTGCCAGCAGGGAGACCTTAGCCAAAAACATTCAGTACTTC.

This chain uses TRBV6-1 with TRBJ1-2, with 9 bases identical to TRBD1. This CDR3 is built from 13 residues. The germline gives CDR1 MNHNS, CDR2 SASEGT. The V and J ends lost 5 bases and 7 bases, in that order; junction bases with no gene match: 5. CDR3 DNA sequence: TGTGCCAGCAGTCCGGACAGGGGAGGTGGCTACACCTTC. Translating it yields CASSPDRGGGYTF.

The V call is TRBV7-2, the J call TRBJ2-7, with 7 positions matching TRBD1. This CDR3 spans 14 amino acids. Trimming cost V 1 base and J 3 bases; bases outside gene matches: 3. Germline V gene sequence: CDR1 SGHTA, CDR2 FQGNSA. CDR3 in amino acids: CASSLETGIYEQYF. The DNA of the CDR3 is TGTGCCAGCAGCTTAGAGACAGGGATCTACGAGCAGTACTTC.

The genes are TRBV6-6 and TRBJ2-1; 7 nucleotides agree with TRBD2. J was trimmed by 4 bases and V by 7 bases; bases with no gene match: 10. The CDR3 totals 15 residues. The V gene's germline CDR1 is MNHNY and CDR2 SVGAGI (reference sequence). The CDR3 spells CASNPHGLVYNEQFF. CDR3 DNA: TGTGCCAGCAACCCCCACGGACTAGTTTACAATGAGCAGTTCTTC.

The chain joins TRBV28 to TRBJ1-3, with 7 bases that match TRBD1. CDR1 and CDR2 (germline): MDHEN, SYDVKM. The CDR3 has 13 residues. The V and J ends lost 8 bases and 3 bases, in that order; junction bases with no gene match: 4. The chain's CDR3 is CASAGGGGNTIYF. CDR3 coding DNA: TGTGCCAGCGCAGGGGGTGGTGGAAACACCATATATTTT.

The rearrangement uses TRBV6-5 and TRBJ2-7, with 8 bases matching TRBD1. CDR3 length: 14 amino acids. With V trimmed by 6 bases and J by 2 bases, 6 bases remained unmatched. Germline loops: CDR1 MNHEY, CDR2 SVGAGI. This CDR3 is CASRQDRAAYEQYF. The CDR3 DNA follows: TGTGCCAGCAGACAGGACAGGGCGGCCTACGAGCAGTACTTC.

This chain uses TRBV6-4 with TRBJ2-3, with 10 bases fitting TRBD2. Germline V gives CDR1 MRHNA, CDR2 SNTAGT. CDR3 length equals 17 residues. Trimming at V came to 6 bases and at J to 2 bases, leaving 11 bases not matched to a gene. The CDR3 nucleotides read TGTGCCAGCAGCGGATTGGTAGCGGGAGGTCCCACAGATACGCAGTATTTT. Amino acid sequence: CASSGLVAGGPTDTQYF.

The DNA for the CDR3 is TGTGCCAGCAGTTTAGGGCTAGCGGGGGGGCTGGACATTCAGTACTTC. It encodes CASSLGLAGGLDIQYF. This sequence joins TRBV6-5 and TRBJ2-4; TRBD2 aligns across 12 bases. In germline, CDR1 is MNHEY, CDR2 SVGAGI. The trim removed 4 bases at V and 8 bases at J, leaving 9 bases unmatched. The CDR3 has 16 amino acids.

The genes are TRBV10-3 and TRBJ2-5, with unresolved D. V shed 7 bases and J shed 2 bases, with 11 bases lying between them. CDR3 length: 13 amino acids. Germline lookup yields CDR1 ENHRY and CDR2 SYGVKD. The DNA for the CDR3 is TGTGCCATCACAAGCGCCAATCAAGAGACCCAGTACTTC. Translating it yields CAITSANQETQYF.

The chain is built from TRBV27 and TRBJ2-7, with TRBD1 matching over 7 bases. The CDR3 is 14 amino acids. The trim removed 5 bases at V and 1 base at J, leaving 5 bases unmatched. Looked up from germline, CDR1 is MNHEY and CDR2 is SMNVEV (reference sequence). The CDR3 here is CASSARQGSYEQYF. The CDR3 DNA follows: TGTGCCAGCAGTGCCCGACAGGGTTCCTACGAGCAGTACTTC.

This clone was detected once. The gene calls are TRBV7-6 and TRBJ1-3, with D unresolved. With 1 base removed from V and 0 bases from J, the gap between germline ends came to 7 bases. The CDR3 covers 15 residues. The germline V gene encodes CDR1 SGHVS and CDR2 FNYEAQ. CDR3: CASSLGAASGNTIYF. The CDR3 nucleotides are TGTGCCAGCAGCTTAGGGGCAGCCTCTGGAAACACCATATATTTT.

This clone was picked up one time. This chain joins TRBV4-1 and TRBJ2-3; TRBD2 might be the D (5 bases). Trimming shortened V by 1 base and J by 3 bases, and 17 bases separated the two germline ends. The CDR3 runs to 17 residues. The germline V gene has CDR1 MGHRA and CDR2 YSYEKL. CDR3 DNA sequence: TGCGCCAGCAGCCAAGGTCCCCCGGGAATGAAGACAGATACGCAGTATTTT. Its translation is CASSQGPPGMKTDTQYF.

This sequence joins TRBV11-2 and TRBJ1-2; unclear D gene. CDR1 SGHAT and CDR2 FQNNGV come from the germline V gene. Trimming stripped 3 bases from V and 2 bases from J, with 13 bases between. The CDR3 consists of 15 residues. The CDR3 spells CASSLDAGMNYGYTF. CDR3 nucleotides: TGTGCCAGCAGCTTGGACGCCGGTATGAACTATGGCTACACCTTC.

The sample holds one count of this clone. Other DNA sequences of this sample code for an identical CDR3. The J gene is TRBJ1-3, the V gene TRBV9; D remains ambiguous. The CDR3 is made up of 13 amino acids. V was trimmed by 0 bases and J by 4 bases, leaving 5 bases between them. Germline lookup yields CDR1 SGDLS and CDR2 YYNGEE. The CDR3 DNA reads as TGTGCCAGCAGCGTAGGGCAGGGAAACACCATATATTTT. Protein sequence: CASSVGQGNTIYF.

This clone was counted once. This chain connects TRBV10-1 to TRBJ2-1; D is uncertain. The V gene lost 4 bases and the J gene lost 2 bases, with 3 bases spanning the gap. CDR3 length equals 12 residues. Germline V lookup: CDR1 WNHNN, CDR2 SYGVQD (reference sequence). The CDR3 DNA sequence: TGCGCCAGCAGTGGGCCCTACAATGAGCAGTTCTTC. Protein sequence: CASSGPYNEQFF.

The chain employs TRBV5-4 and TRBJ1-2; 8 nucleotides align to TRBD1. CDR1 is SGHNT and CDR2 is YYREEE in the germline V gene (reference sequence). The CDR3 is 14 residues long. The junction had 8 bases not matched to a gene; V was cut back by 4 bases and J by 6 bases. CDR3 DNA: TGTGCCAGCAGCCCTGACAGGGGCCCCAATGGCTACACCTTC. Residues: CASSPDRGPNGYTF.

The rearrangement uses TRBV10-3 and TRBJ2-1; 13 bases agree with TRBD2. The V gene end was trimmed by 8 bases and the J gene end by 6 bases; junction bases not matched to a gene: 4. The CDR3 length is 14 residues. The germline gives CDR1 ENHRY, CDR2 SYGVKD. CDR3 bases: TGTGCCATCCGGTGGACTAGCGGGAGCAATGAGCAGTTCTTC. As protein: CAIRWTSGSNEQFF.

V is TRBV7-9 and J is TRBJ2-3, with TRBD2 matching 8 bases. Germline V gene data show CDR1 as SEHNR and CDR2 as FQNEAQ (reference sequence). J gave up 5 bases and V 11 bases, and 12 bases lay outside the gene matches. The CDR3 runs to 14 residues. CDR3 in amino acids: CAFATSGGGDTQYF. The CDR3 nucleotides are TGTGCCTTCGCCACTAGCGGAGGAGGAGATACGCAGTATTTT. The entire variable domain, with the rest obtained from reference TRBV7-9 and TRBJ2-3, is as follows: DTGVSQNPRHKITKRGQNVTFRCDPISEHNRLYWYRQTLGQGPEFLTYFQNEAQLEKSRLLSDRFSAERPKGSFSTLEIQRTEQGDSAMYLCAFATSGGGDTQYFGPGTRLTVL.

This chain connects TRBV27 to TRBJ1-1; D unclear. This CDR3 has 13 amino acids. V was pared by 8 bases and J by 1 base, with 11 bases between. Germline loops: CDR1 MNHEY, CDR2 SMNVEV (reference sequence). Written as DNA, the CDR3 is TGTGCCAGCTTCACTGGAGGGAACACTGAAGCTTTCTTT. Protein sequence: CASFTGGNTEAFF.